This T cell receptor beta chain was observed in a study of shared clonotypes between healthy human individuals (dated by TCRdb to 2020 to 2022). Concerning the study at large: A few men and a couple of women, aged 18 to 49 years, made up the cohort. To increase sequencing depth and limit assay-specific biases, TCR repertoire library preparation and sequencing were carried out by different laboratories using diverse techniques. Between about 0.9 and 8.9 billion PBMCs per donor were obtained by leukapheresis. The study deeply sequenced blood TCR repertoires of about 5 healthy adults to estimate repertoire size and the extent of clonotype sharing between individuals.

General study outcomes and caveats: The genetic and exposure-history diversity represented was limited by the small number of donors. Sampling was restricted to blood, and TCR repertoires in tissues likely differ from the TCR repertoires found in blood. Pairwise subsampling indicated that sequencing depth was expected to affect the degree of clonotype sharing among donors.

Regarding this clone: It lacks a known antigen. No qualities accompany the bases; no much larger clone lies one base away.

Using the deep immunoSEQ assay, TCR CDR3 regions were amplified from genomic DNA by multiplex PCR. Genomic DNA extracted from each cell subset was distributed evenly over all wells of several immunoSEQ 96-well plates, and each plate served as one replicate. For unsorted PBMC, 250 to 350 ng genomic DNA, equal to 25,000 to 35,000 T cell genomes, was loaded into each replicate PCR. Ten immunoSEQ deep assay plates were used to sequence unsorted PBMC genomic DNA. Purified libraries were quantified with a Qubit 3.0 fluorometer, sized on a Bioanalyzer 2100, and re-quantified with the KAPA Library Quantification kit. A separate single-read 150-cycle Illumina NextSeq 550 flow cell was used to sequence each immunoSEQ 96-well plate. Turning to the authors' computational methods: Because only junctional sequences without quality scores were contained in the immunoSEQ output, filtering matching that applied to full-length reads could not be performed. Sequences were annotated with PyIR, a Python wrapper for IgBLAST v1.9, and V/J genes and CDR3 were assigned using IMGT germline references. Reads were removed for weak V/J assignments (E-value above 1e-6), missing CDR3, stop codons, out-of-frame junctions, or ambiguous translated residues. V3J clonotypes were defined by identical inferred V gene, J gene, and CDR3 amino acid sequence. Percentage overlap between repertoires was computed as shared unique clonotypes divided by the size of the smaller repertoire. Richness of each repertoire was evaluated using RTK rarefaction, the Chao1 estimator, and Recon v2.1 estimates of unobserved clonotypes. TCRdb stores this immuneACCESS table with in-frame sequences only. Part of the clones is absent; in the studies checked, under half of the shortfall reflects unresolved V genes, and no reason is known for the rest. V, J and clone size are taken as reported in that table, and D and trimming were inferred from the DNA itself. Present in this sample are about 480,000 clones, roughly 79% of which were seen just once. The ten largest account for under 15% of the sample.

The germline V gene specifies SQVTM as CDR1 and ANQGSEA as CDR2. The CDR3, from cysteine to phenylalanine, totals 13 residues. Left in the record is the CDR3 DNA by itself, 39 bases read in frame from the first base. V gives up 4 bases and J gives up 4 bases, and the segment between their germline ends measures 14 bases. The donors were healthy, HIV-negative adults who had no recently reported acute infections or vaccinations. Every donor was a Caucasian adult residing in Nashville, Tennessee, USA. For unsorted samples, about 90 million PBMCs were counted and genomic DNA was extracted with the QIAamp DNA Blood Mini kit. After blood collection by leukapheresis, PBMCs were isolated using Ficoll-Histopaque density gradient centrifugation and then cryopreserved in the vapor phase of liquid nitrogen.

Material for sequencing was PBMCs. The receptor was isolated from a woman aged 35 to 49 in good health. Some clones in this sample may be carry-over from other donors' samples. The chain employs TRBV29-1 and TRBJ2-7, with the D gene call left open. The CDR3 in this case is CSVVGAPEYEQYF. The nucleotide sequence is given as TGCAGCGTTGTAGGAGCTCCGGAGTACGAGCAGTACTTC.